The following is a T cell receptor beta chain sequence with its context. Its antigen is still unknown. This sample is part of a study of T cell clonotyping in hematopoietic cell transplantation. General observations from the study: Recipient TCR diversity dropped after transplant; expanded clonotypes rose from day 30 to 180. CD4 and CD8 repertoire contributions could not be separated without sorting.

The table came from immunoSEQ multiplex PCR; TCRdb's copy has only in-frame clones and leaves some out. Of 9,200 or so clones listed, 95% to 98% are singletons. Recipient blood drawn about 28 days pretransplant and days 30, 100, 180 after. The sequencing used peripheral blood mononuclear cells, collected 100 days after allogeneic stem cell transplant. This TCR was sampled from a male patient in his sixties who had an allogeneic stem cell transplant from a related donor, so the T cells may come from the graft donor. Some clones in this sample may be carry-over from other donors' samples.

The CDR3 loop is CASSTPRPGANVLTF. The CDR3 DNA follows: TGTGCCAGTAGTACCCCGAGACCTGGGGCCAACGTCCTGACTTTC. The chain combines TRBV19 with TRBJ2-6, with D unclear. Per the germline V gene, CDR1 is LNHDA and CDR2 is SQIVND (reference sequence). Trimming took 4 bases from V and 2 from J, leaving 9 bases between them. The CDR3 consists of 15 residues.